This T cell receptor beta chain was captured by sequencing in a study of identical twins. Study-wide points: Insertions were reduced in abundant cord blood beta clonotypes but not in memory repertoires.

The CDR3 loop spans 13 amino acids. Trimming shortened V by 2 bases and J by 0 bases, and 8 bases separated the two germline ends. The V gene's germline CDR1 is DFQATT and CDR2 SNEGSKA (reference sequence). As to this clonotype: Its antigen is unidentified.

A single record per CDR3 protein comes from TCRdb applying MiXCR to the 5' RACE reads. The table lists 700,000 or so distinct CDR3 sequences, 8.6% of them singletons. The sample was also linked to a second study, of yellow fever vaccine responses in identical twins.

The chain employs TRBV20-1 and TRBJ2-7; D gene ambiguous. The source of this sequence is a woman aged 18-29 years in good health. The sample was PBMCs. The CDR3 here is CSARSADSYEQYF. The CDR3 nucleotides are TGCAGTGCTAGATCGGCCGACTCCTACGAGCAGTACTTC.